This T cell receptor (beta chain) was profiled in a study of blood T cell repertoires in COVID-19 (dated by TCRdb to 2020 to 2022). In the study overall: The collaborator samples originated in the United States, Italy and Spain and spanned the acute and convalescent phases of COVID-19. The prospective study material was composed of cDNA or gDNA derived from T cells, B-cell-depleted T cells, or PBMCs. HLA class I and class II types, where available, came from metadata supplied by the sample provider rather than from assay-based typing. Subjects who had been exposed to COVID-19, were actively infected with it, or had recovered from it provided the deeply sampled blood TCRbeta repertoires that made up the dataset. The sample metadata nearly always contained a de-identified subject ID, COVID-19 status, age in years and sex. The repertoires were made available in a free public database intended to serve as a resource for research on the immune response to SARS-CoV-2. The samples were drawn from two sources: the first 160 participants of the ongoing ImmuneRACE study, and 950 to 1,500 subjects contributed by 6 global collaborators.

What the authors observed across the whole study: The amount of clinical and demographic metadata varied by source and participant and was provided uncurated.

In its sample, this clone was seen a few times. What antigen it recognizes has not been identified. Base-call qualities are not available, and no considerably larger clone is one nucleotide away. One collaborating source in Seattle enrolled patients while the patients were actively infected and followed the patients over time throughout the course of disease. Collaborating institutions collected whole blood in K2EDTA tubes following their own protocols. For TCRbeta analysis, collaborator samples were shipped as frozen whole blood, as isolated PBMCs, or as DNA extracted from either sample type. The immunoSEQ Assay, a bias-controlled multiplex PCR, was used to amplify TCRbeta CDR3 regions from genomic DNA. As for the authors' bioinformatics: The number of nucleated cells in each sample was estimated by amplification of reference gene primers within the assay. To quantify the absolute abundance of each unique TCRbeta CDR3 rearrangement, sequence reads were collapsed and filtered. For each sample, productive Simpson clonality was calculated as the square root of Simpson's diversity index across productive rearrangements. The table was pulled from immuneACCESS by TCRdb, which kept in-frame rearrangements only. Such tables lose some clones; where checked, under half of the loss comes from unresolved V genes, and the rest has no known cause. V, J and clone size reflect that table, while D and trimming were determined from the DNA. Counted in this sample were around 230,000 clones; 70% to 90% of them appeared once. The ten largest clones represent around a tenth of the sample.

Per the germline V gene, SGHDT is the CDR1 and YYEEEE is the CDR2. V drops 3 bases and J drops 6 bases, leaving 13 bases in between. Reading from cysteine to phenylalanine, the CDR3 counts 13 amino acids. The read is trimmed to its CDR3 DNA, 39 bases read in frame from base 1. The sequenced material came from peripheral blood. The rearrangement combines TRBV5-6 with TRBJ2-7, with the D gene not confidently named. The sequence was obtained from a man aged 45 to 65 with COVID-19, enrolled during active disease. Read as DNA, the sequence is TGTGCCAGCAGCTCCACCCTGAGGAGCGAGCAGTACTTC. Its protein reads: CASSSTLRSEQYF.